This note documents a single T cell receptor beta chain sequence. The entry originates in a study of blood T cell repertoires in COVID-19. On the study more broadly: Italy, Spain and the United States were the sources of the convalescent and acute COVID-19 samples. The cDNA or gDNA used as material had been derived from T cells, B-cell-depleted T cells, or PBMCs.

Sequenced by immunoSEQ multiplex PCR; TCRdb stores in-frame clones only, minus some. The table includes about 150,000 clones, 85% to 90% detected once. V shed 7 bases and J 4 bases; nucleotides not matched to a gene: 13. Germline V gene sequence: CDR1 SGDLS, CDR2 YYNGEE. CDR3 length: 16 amino acids. The TCR comes from a man aged 60 to 69 with active or convalescent COVID-19. The rearrangement uses TRBV9 and TRBJ2-2; 7 nucleotides agree with TRBD2. The sequencing input was peripheral blood. The CDR3, as DNA: TGTGCCAGCGGTCCGAGGGGAGGGCAGTCCACCGGGGAGCTGTTTTTT. Protein product: CASGPRGGQSTGELFF.